The 17 T cell receptor beta chains below were found in one sample sequenced in a study of T cell responses to AZD1222 COVID-19 vaccine. Only in-frame clones appear in the TCRdb table, and some are missing; sequencing was by immunoSEQ multiplex PCR. This sample has about 81,000 clones, with 90% found just once. Here the sequenced sample was peripheral blood, taken 28 days after the second AZD1222 dose. Receptors originate from an adult who received the AZD1222 COVID-19 vaccine.

CDR3 in amino acids: CASSSQGIGGYTIYF. CDR3 coding DNA: TGTGCCAGCAGCTCTCAGGGGATCGGCGGTTACACCATATATTTT. The chain joins TRBV5-8 to TRBJ1-3; tentatively, D is TRBD1 (6 bases). This CDR3 is built from 15 residues. CDR1 and CDR2 (germline): SGHTS, YDEGEE. V lost 3 bases to trimming and J lost 8 bases, with 18 bases between them.

The V gene is TRBV30, the J gene TRBJ1-1; D gene ambiguous. Per the germline V gene, CDR1 is GTSNPN and CDR2 is SVGIG (reference sequence). V lost 5 bases, J lost 0 bases, and 10 bases lay in between. This CDR3 is 13 amino acids long. CDR3 nucleotides: TGTGCCTGGCGGGAGCAGATGAACACTGAAGCTTTCTTT. This gives the protein CAWREQMNTEAFF.

The chain uses TRBV3-1 (or the pseudogene TRBV3-2) and TRBJ2-3; 8 nucleotides match TRBD1. The CDR3 runs to 14 residues. V was pared by 4 bases and J by 6 bases, with 6 bases of the junction left unmatched. Germline V gene sequence: CDR1 LGHDT, CDR2 YNNKEL (reference sequence). The DNA of the CDR3 is TGTGCCAGCAGCCTACGACAGGGGCCCGATACGCAGTATTTT. Protein sequence: CASSLRQGPDTQYF.

In this sample, this clone turned up once. This chain joins TRBV18 and TRBJ1-3, with unresolved D. The V end lost 2 bases, the J end lost 3 bases, and 5 bases lay between the germline ends. Germline V CDR1 and CDR2: KGHSH, LQKENI. The CDR3 is 13 amino acids. The CDR3 DNA reads as TGTGCCAGCTCACCAGATAATGGAAACACCATATATTTT. Translated: CASSPDNGNTIYF.

The chain uses TRBV27 and TRBJ1-5; weak D call: TRBD1 (6 bases). Germline assignment: CDR1 MNHEY and CDR2 SMNVEV (reference sequence). The CDR3 consists of 17 residues. Trimming removed 4 bases from V and 1 base from J, with 17 bases in between. The CDR3 sequence: CASSSHRGGISNQPQHF. DNA of the CDR3: TGTGCCAGCAGTTCGCATCGGGGGGGCATAAGCAATCAGCCCCAGCATTTT.

The CDR3 is CASRTGIAGYTF. The DNA of the CDR3 is TGTGCCAGTAGGACAGGGATCGCGGGCTACACCTTC. The chain is built from TRBV19 and TRBJ1-2, with TRBD1 matching over 7 bases. This CDR3 region has 12 residues. The V and J ends lost 6 bases and 8 bases, in that order; junction bases with no gene match: 6. The germline CDR1 and CDR2 sequences are LNHDA and SQIVND (reference sequence).

J is TRBJ1-3 and V is TRBV11-2; D is perhaps TRBD1 (6 bases). Germline lookup yields CDR1 SGHAT and CDR2 FQNNGV. CDR3 length: 15 amino acids. V lost 5 bases to trimming and J lost 2 bases, with 13 bases between them. The CDR3 DNA follows: TGTGCCAGCAGCGGTATACAGGGAACTGGAAACACCATATATTTT. Translating gives CASSGIQGTGNTIYF.

The gene calls are TRBV5-1 and TRBJ2-7, with 9 bases identical to TRBD1. Germline V CDR1 and CDR2: SGHRS, YFSETQ. V lost 5 bases to trimming and J lost 5 bases; unmatched junction nucleotides: 11. The CDR3 is 15 residues long. The CDR3 here is CASRHPWDRVDEQYF. The CDR3 coding sequence is TGCGCCAGCAGACATCCCTGGGACAGGGTCGACGAGCAGTACTTC.

V is TRBV7-3 and J is TRBJ1-3; 8 bases map to TRBD1. Losses at the gene ends were 5 bases for V and 4 bases for J; bases not matched to a gene: 10. The germline CDR1 and CDR2 sequences are SGHTA and FQGTGA. This CDR3 contains 16 residues. This CDR3 is CASSPTRTGHGNTIYF. The CDR3 DNA follows: TGTGCCAGCAGCCCGACTCGGACAGGGCACGGAAACACCATATATTTT.

This chain links TRBV5-1 with TRBJ2-3; 7 positions match TRBD1. Germline V gene data show CDR1 as SGHRS and CDR2 as YFSETQ. The CDR3 loop spans 15 amino acids. V was clipped by 1 base and J by 3 bases; unmatched bases: 5. The CDR3 loop reads CASSLSWTGTDTQYF. The CDR3 DNA reads TGCGCCAGCAGCTTGTCTTGGACAGGAACAGATACGCAGTATTTT.

J is TRBJ1-2 and V is TRBV9, with 11 bases fitting TRBD1. With 3 bases clipped from V and 6 bases from J, the junction kept 16 bases outside the gene matches. CDR1 is SGDLS and CDR2 is YYNGEE in the germline V gene. The CDR3 covers 18 residues. The DNA for the CDR3 is TGTGCCAGCAGCGCGGAACCGGACAGGGGGCGGATAACCGATGGCTACACCTTC. It is translated as CASSAEPDRGRITDGYTF.

The rearrangement links TRBV19 to TRBJ1-1; D is unclear. Trimming shortened V by 1 base and J by 2 bases, and 5 bases separated the two germline ends. Germline-derived CDR1 and CDR2 are LNHDA and SQIVND (reference sequence). There are 13 residues in the CDR3. CDR3 sequence (DNA): TGTGCCAGTAGTATAGCTGAAAACACTGAAGCTTTCTTT. Translation gives CASSIAENTEAFF.

This clone was recorded a few times. Other DNA sequences in the same sample also yield this CDR3. The chain is built from TRBV27 and TRBJ1-6; D perhaps matches TRBD1 (5 bases). There are 13 residues in the CDR3. Per germline, CDR1 MNHEY and CDR2 SMNVEV (reference sequence). V was trimmed by 6 bases and J by 9 bases, leaving 12 bases between them. CDR3 protein: CASRIGGSSPLHF. The DNA of the CDR3 is TGTGCCAGCAGAATCGGGGGGTCTTCACCCCTCCACTTT.

The genes are TRBV6-2 or TRBV6-3 and TRBJ1-5; D remains unclear. Germline V gene lookup returns CDR1 MNHEY and CDR2 SVGEGT. With 2 bases removed from V and 5 bases from J, the gap between germline ends came to 7 bases. This CDR3 has 13 residues. CDR3 in amino acids: CASSYDIYQPQHF. The CDR3 coding sequence is TGTGCCAGCAGTTACGACATTTATCAGCCCCAGCATTTT.

The chain has TRBV7-3 and TRBJ2-1, with TRBD2 as a possible D gene (6 bases). Per the germline V gene, CDR1 is SGHTA and CDR2 is FQGTGA. The CDR3 length is 14 residues. Trimming cost V 0 bases and J 9 bases, with 12 bases left between them. CDR3: CASSLTSRGFEQFF. CDR3 nucleotides: TGTGCCAGCAGCTTAACGTCTCGGGGGTTTGAGCAGTTCTTC.

The genes are TRBV7-6 and TRBJ1-3; no firm D call. The CDR3 has 18 amino acids. The germline V and J ends were trimmed by 1 base and 0 bases, with 16 bases remaining between them. CDR1 and CDR2 (germline): SGHVS, FNYEAQ. The CDR3 nucleotides are TGTGCCAGCAGCTTAGAATTCGGGCACGGGCTCTCTGGAAACACCATATATTTT. It codes for CASSLEFGHGLSGNTIYF.

The rearrangement links TRBV6-5 to TRBJ1-1, with D possibly matching TRBD1 (6 bases). Trimming left V 6 bases short and J 5 bases short, with 13 bases between. Germline CDR1 reads MNHEY; CDR2 reads SVGAGI. The length of the CDR3 is 13 residues. As DNA, the CDR3 is TGTGCCAGCAGCCCGGACAGAAGGACTGAAGCTTTCTTT. It translates to CASSPDRRTEAFF.